A selection of T cell receptor beta chains follows, all from one sample in a study of neurological immune-mediated disorders. A single record per CDR3 protein comes from TCRdb applying MiXCR to the 5' RACE reads. In the table there are approximately 47,000 distinct CDR3 sequences, 12% of which are singletons. The sequencing input was PBMCs. The receptors were sampled from a male donor with HTLV-1-associated myelopathy (HAM/TSP). CDR3s leave out the opening cysteine and the closing phenylalanine or tryptophan. The size entry is marked missing in some rows and otherwise reads once, few, many or a size class.

abundance,j_gene,v_gene,CDR3aa
few,TRBJ1-3,TRBV6-1,ASSEQFGPGNTIY
many,TRBJ2-4,TRBV9,ASSVVGAGAIQY
many,TRBJ1-1,TRBV5-1,ASSLYGGNTEAF
many,TRBJ1-2,TRBV5-5,ASSFRQYPSGYT
many,TRBJ2-7,TRBV10-1,ASSDGGHKY
many,TRBJ1-1,TRBV10-3,AIRETGGKGTEAF
many,TRBJ2-3,TRBV7-9,ASSNGLAGGNTQY
many,TRBJ1-1,TRBV12-3/TRBV12-4,ASRADRTNTEAF
many,TRBJ1-1,TRBV3-1,ASSQVQGGTEAF
-,TRBJ2-2,TRBV6-2/TRBV6-3,ASSYSIGRAETGELF
few,TRBJ2-5,TRBV5-1,ASRRTSGGITVQETQY
few,TRBJ1-5,TRBV6-2/TRBV6-3,ASRRNSNQPQH
many,TRBJ2-1,TRBV20-1,SARVMDGGSYNEQF
many,TRBJ1-3,TRBV6-5,ASSSGGSFENTIY
many,TRBJ2-7,TRBV20-1,SARPGGYEQY
many,TRBJ2-5,TRBV5-1,ASSSGGSEETQY
-,TRBJ1-1,TRBV3-1,ASSQGVGATQAF
many,TRBJ2-2,TRBV7-2,ASSLVSGELF
many,TRBJ1-6,TRBV5-1,ASSLQGPSSYNSPLH
many,TRBJ2-7,TRBV3-1,ASSQDFSEQY
many,TRBJ1-6,TRBV29-1,SVSDNNSPLH
-,TRBJ2-1,TRBV5-6,ANRPTGGSYNEQF
many,TRBJ2-2,TRBV7-8,ASRRDRVTNTGELF
many,TRBJ2-7,TRBV5-1,ASSLQSEGYEQY
-,TRBJ2-5,TRBV20-1,SASPRRGARETQY
many,TRBJ1-5,TRBV27,ASGRTGYSNQPQH
-,TRBJ2-6,TRBV14,ASSQDVGTGTNVLT
-,TRBJ2-7,TRBV11-2,ASSLDQRGGYEQY
many,TRBJ2-5,TRBV6-5,ASSYSLPSSGGGTQY
many,TRBJ1-1,TRBV4-2,ASSQDTAGPNTEAF
many,TRBJ1-6,TRBV5-1,ASSVQGNHNSPLH
many,TRBJ2-5,TRBV7-2,ASSKTRGETQY
many,TRBJ2-7,TRBV5-1,ASSLSPGAFSYEQY
many,TRBJ2-3,TRBV20-1,SALRGGITTDTQY
many,TRBJ2-1,TRBV5-6,ASSLGQESNEQF
many,TRBJ1-2,TRBV29-1,SAGGGFYTFGYT
many,TRBJ1-2,TRBV20-1,SARRDRDYGYT
-,TRBJ2-2,TRBV20-1,SARDDRKLNTGELF
many,TRBJ2-2,TRBV20-1,SARDLISGGENTGELF
many,TRBJ2-5,TRBV6-5,ASSYSMGQETQY
many,TRBJ2-7,TRBV12-3/TRBV12-4,ASSSGTVYEQY
once,TRBJ2-3,TRBV28,ASSSGGPGDTQY
many,TRBJ1-1,TRBV3-1,ASSQYLNTEAF
few,TRBJ1-1,TRBV20-1,SARQGASEAF
few,TRBJ2-6,TRBV5-1,ASSALWGSGANVLT
many,TRBJ1-4,TRBV3-1,ASGRGTNEKLF